Sequencing of this TCR beta chain was carried out in a study of cytomegalovirus exposure and HLA in healthy donors. Study as a whole: The study placed about 86% of its roughly 430 genotyped donors in the Caucasian-associated ancestry cluster. The study, taken as a whole, reports: In a later analysis, TCR association rates varied by HLA locus: DRB1 most, HLA-C fewest. Later work associated fewer than 20,000 TCR beta sequences with HLA alleles at 0.05 false discovery rate.

Comments on this clone: Its matching antigen is unknown.

The V gene's germline CDR1 is MGHRA and CDR2 YSYEKL. Trimming took 0 bases from V and 6 from J, leaving 5 bases between them. There are 13 residues in the CDR3. PCR employed 60 Vbeta and 13 Jbeta primers. Original data processing: Unique TCR beta chains numbered 60 million to 100 million in a later analysis, with around 10 million shared. The assay was immunoSEQ multiplex PCR, and TCRdb's table has in-frame clones only and misses some. V and J calls and clone size come straight from that table; D and trimming were deduced from the DNA. The table has 150,000 to 200,000 clones, 70% to 80% seen once; the top ten hold approximately 2.1%.

J is TRBJ2-2 and V is TRBV4-1; D unclear. The TCR was taken from a man between 45 and 60 years old in good health and CMV-seropositive. Sequenced material: PBMCs. Here the CDR3 reads CASSQEKPGELFF. The CDR3 DNA follows: TGCGCCAGCAGCCAAGAAAAGCCCGGGGAGCTGTTTTTT.